These 8 T cell receptor beta chains were all obtained from the same sample, sequenced in a study of beta chain features in type 1 diabetes. These receptors have no known antigen. Since all of the isolated RNA was reverse transcribed, expressed TCRB transcripts were what got sequenced. Using immunoSEQ multiplex PCR, the repertoire was profiled, and TCRdb retains in-frame clones only, with some absent. The repertoire holds about 270,000 clones, with around an eighth as singletons. Study-wide points: There was a moderate but significant shortening of TCRB CDR3s in all four CD4+ subsets of Type 1 diabetes patients.

The sample was naive CD4+ T cells from blood. All receptors come from a man aged 25-40 years with type 1 diabetes.

This chain uses TRBV6-6 with TRBJ2-3; D gene uncertain. Germline V gene sequence: CDR1 MNHNY, CDR2 SVGAGI (reference sequence). The CDR3 runs to 13 residues. V was shortened by 1 base and J by 2 bases, with 4 bases between the two germline ends. This chain's CDR3 is CASSYWATDTQYF. The DNA for the CDR3 is TGTGCCAGCAGTTACTGGGCCACAGATACGCAGTATTTT.

The chain employs TRBV7-2 and TRBJ2-1; unclear D gene. Trimming removed 1 base from V and 8 bases from J, with 9 bases in between. Germline CDR1 is SGHTA and CDR2 is FQGNSA. The length of the CDR3 is 13 residues. This CDR3 reads CASSLGQVDEQFF. In DNA, the CDR3 is TGTGCCAGCAGCTTAGGCCAGGTCGATGAGCAGTTCTTC.

This rearrangement joins TRBV19 to TRBJ2-3; 8 bases agree with TRBD2. Losses at the gene ends were 6 bases for V and 1 base for J; bases not matched to a gene: 6. This CDR3 contains 15 residues. Germline-derived CDR1 and CDR2 are LNHDA and SQIVND (reference sequence). CDR3 sequence: CASSPGLGGTDTQYF. The DNA of the CDR3 is TGTGCCAGTAGCCCGGGACTAGGTGGCACAGATACGCAGTATTTT.

This clone came up a few times. The chain couples TRBV7-9 to TRBJ1-4; TRBD1 aligns across 8 bases. V lost 3 bases and J lost 7; bases outside the gene matches: 4. CDR1 is SEHNR, CDR2 FQNEAQ, per germline (reference sequence). The CDR3 loop spans 14 amino acids. CDR3 residues: CASSFPGGGEKLFF. CDR3 DNA: TGTGCCAGCAGCTTCCCAGGGGGCGGTGAAAAACTGTTTTTT.

The CDR3 region is CASSSDRNGQPQHF. The CDR3 DNA sequence: TGTGCCAGCAGCTCCGACCGGAACGGGCAGCCCCAGCATTTT. V is TRBV2 and J is TRBJ1-5; D unresolved. The CDR3 length is 14 residues. V was clipped by 6 bases and J by 7 bases, with 16 bases between them. Germline CDR1 is SNHLY and CDR2 is FYNNEI.

This clone occurred a few times. Here the CDR3 reads CASNPGHGAETQYF. CDR3 coding DNA: TGTGCCAGTAATCCCGGACACGGCGCTGAGACCCAGTACTTC. The chain has TRBV19 and TRBJ2-5; the D gene is possibly TRBD1 (5 bases). Germline-derived CDR1 and CDR2 are LNHDA and SQIVND (reference sequence). This CDR3 spans 14 amino acids. Trimming removed 7 bases at V and 5 bases at J, with 17 bases between.

CDR3 amino acids: CASSRAGRQETQYF. The CDR3 DNA is TGTGCCAGCAGTCGAGCGGGTCGCCAAGAGACCCAGTACTTC. The rearrangement links TRBV7-3 to TRBJ2-5; perhaps TRBD2 as D (6 bases). Germline values: CDR1 SGHTA, CDR2 FQGTGA. This CDR3 is 14 amino acids long. V lost 6 bases and J 1 base, leaving 12 bases between the germline ends. The full variable domain, its missing parts supplied by reference TRBV7-3 and TRBJ2-5, is GAGVSQTPSNKVTEKGKYVELRCDPISGHTALYWYRQSLGQGPEFLIYFQGTGAADDSGLPNDRFFAVRPEGSVSTLKIQRTERGDSAVYLCASSRAGRQETQYFGPGTRLLVL.

The gene calls are TRBV28 and TRBJ2-1, with 8 nucleotides matching TRBD2. Trimming at V came to 4 bases and at J to 4 bases, leaving 6 bases not matched to a gene. The CDR3 consists of 15 residues. Germline V gene data show CDR1 as MDHEN and CDR2 as SYDVKM. For the CDR3, the DNA is TGTGCCAGCAGTTACACCGGGAGGGGGTACAATGAGCAGTTCTTC. The encoded protein is CASSYTGRGYNEQFF.